What follows are 28 T cell receptor beta chains derived from one specimen sequenced in a study of blood T cell repertoires in COVID-19. TCRdb keeps only in-frame clones here, not all; method: immunoSEQ multiplex PCR. Of under 150,000 clones listed, over 75% were seen once; the top ten hold over 6.5%. Sample: peripheral blood. The source of these receptors is a woman aged 65 to 85 who had recovered from COVID-19.

The genes are TRBV11-3 and TRBJ2-1; 10 bases fit TRBD2. Germline CDR1 SGHNT, CDR2 YENEEA. The CDR3 covers 19 residues. After removal of 2 bases from V and 4 bases from J, the junction contained 14 bases not matched to a gene. CDR3 nucleotides: TGTGCCAGCAGCTTAACGCTAGCGGGGGTAAGATCGACGTACAATGAGCAGTTCTTC. This encodes CASSLTLAGVRSTYNEQFF.

The chain employs TRBV5-1 and TRBJ2-5; 9 nucleotides align to TRBD1. V shed 2 bases, J shed 5 bases, and the junction held 7 bases outside the gene matches. Germline assignment: CDR1 SGHRS and CDR2 YFSETQ. The CDR3 totals 15 residues. CDR3 in DNA: TGCGCCAGCAGCTTAAGGAGCGGGACAGGGGAGACCCAGTACTTC. It specifies CASSLRSGTGETQYF.

The chain links TRBV4-1 to TRBJ2-7, with D tentatively TRBD1 (6 bases). V was trimmed by 5 bases and J by 4 bases, leaving 15 bases between them. CDR3 length: 14 amino acids. The V gene's germline CDR1 is MGHRA and CDR2 YSYEKL. The CDR3 spells CASSYAGAPYEQYF. Written as DNA, the CDR3 is TGCGCCAGCAGCTACGCAGGGGCTCCTTACGAGCAGTACTTC.

This clone was recorded a few times. The genes are TRBV28 and TRBJ1-2, with a tentative D call TRBD1 (6 bases). The CDR3 consists of 14 residues. V shed 5 bases and J shed 4 bases, with 14 bases lying between them. Germline V CDR1 and CDR2: MDHEN, SYDVKM. Here the CDR3 reads CASSPQGRGYGYTF. The CDR3 DNA sequence: TGTGCCAGCAGTCCCCAGGGGCGCGGCTATGGCTACACCTTC.

This chain joins TRBV7-6 and TRBJ2-3, with a tentative D call TRBD2 (5 bases). This CDR3 has 13 residues. CDR1 is SGHVS and CDR2 is FNYEAQ in the germline V gene. V lost 1 base, J lost 6 bases, and 8 bases lay in between. The CDR3 DNA is TGTGCCAGCAGCTTAGGTTCGGGGGATACGCAGTATTTT. Its translation is CASSLGSGDTQYF.

This sequence joins TRBV5-1 and TRBJ1-4, with D possibly TRBD1 on 6 matching bases. CDR1 is SGHRS, CDR2 YFSETQ, per germline. The CDR3 is 14 residues long. Trimming stripped 3 bases from V and 4 bases from J, with 10 bases between. The CDR3 sequence is CASSYRAGNEKLFF. CDR3 nucleotide sequence: TGCGCCAGCAGCTACAGGGCGGGTAATGAAAAACTGTTTTTT.

This rearrangement joins TRBV18 to TRBJ2-2; D gene ambiguous. This CDR3 spans 13 amino acids. Trimming removed 6 bases from V and 5 bases from J, with 10 bases in between. From germline, CDR1 is KGHSH and CDR2 LQKENI. The CDR3 here is CASSISFTGELFF. The DNA of the CDR3 is TGTGCCAGCTCTATAAGCTTTACCGGGGAGCTGTTTTTT. Together with reference TRBV18 and TRBJ2-2, the CDR3 gives the full variable domain: NAGVMQNPRHLVRRRGQEARLRCSPMKGHSHVYWYRQLPEEGLKFMVYLQKENIIDESGMPKERFSAEFPKEGPSILRIQQVVRGDSAAYFCASSISFTGELFFGEGSRLTVL.

This clone has a single count. The genes are TRBV9 and TRBJ1-6, with 11 bases identical to TRBD1. The trim removed 3 bases at V and 2 bases at J, leaving 7 bases unmatched. This CDR3 contains 18 residues. Germline CDR1 SGDLS, CDR2 YYNGEE. CDR3 amino acids: CASSGGQGALPYNSPLHF. The CDR3 nucleotides read TGTGCCAGCAGCGGTGGACAGGGGGCCCTTCCCTATAATTCACCCCTCCACTTT.

The V call is TRBV2, the J call TRBJ2-1, with D maybe TRBD1 (6 bases). Germline CDR1 and CDR2: SNHLY and FYNNEI. V lost 6 bases to trimming and J lost 8 bases, with 20 bases between them. The CDR3 sequence is 15 residues long. CDR3 amino acids: CASRQRPTGLDEQFF. The CDR3 nucleotides read TGTGCCAGCAGACAGCGCCCAACAGGGCTTGATGAGCAGTTCTTC.

The chain employs TRBV24-1 and TRBJ2-3, with 7 nucleotides matching TRBD1. Germline values: CDR1 KGHDR, CDR2 SFDVKD. J lost 5 bases, V lost 8 bases, and 9 bases had no gene match. The CDR3 consists of 14 residues. CDR3 nucleotides: TGTGCCACCATGGGGACAGCATTTAAAGATACGCAGTATTTT. It encodes CATMGTAFKDTQYF.

The V call is TRBV18, the J call TRBJ2-5, with TRBD1 matching 10 bases. Trimming cost V 4 bases and J 5 bases; bases outside gene matches: 4. The CDR3 contains 14 residues. Per germline, CDR1 KGHSH and CDR2 LQKENI. The CDR3 is CASSRADRGETQYF. The CDR3 nucleotides read TGTGCCAGCTCACGAGCGGACAGGGGGGAGACCCAGTACTTC.

CDR3 DNA sequence: TGTGCCAGCAGCTATGGGACAGGGAGCTCCTACGAGCAGTACTTC. As protein: CASSYGTGSSYEQYF. The genes are TRBV27 and TRBJ2-7, with 9 bases aligning to TRBD1. The CDR3 has 15 amino acids. Per germline, CDR1 MNHEY and CDR2 SMNVEV (reference sequence). J was trimmed by 0 bases and V by 6 bases; bases with no gene match: 6.

V and J are TRBV12-5 and TRBJ2-5; weak D call: TRBD1 (6 bases). The CDR3 is 15 amino acids. Germline V gene data show CDR1 as LGHNT and CDR2 as FRNRAP. Deletions cut 1 base from V and 3 bases from J, with 12 bases between. Here the CDR3 reads CASGLGRTVEETQYF. CDR3 nucleotide sequence: TGTGCTAGTGGTTTGGGGAGGACAGTCGAAGAGACCCAGTACTTC. The full variable domain, rest sourced from reference TRBV12-5 and TRBJ2-5, is DARVTQTPRHKVTEMGQEVTMRCQPILGHNTVFWYRQTMMQGLELLAYFRNRAPLDDSGMPKDRFSAEMPDATLATLKIQPSEPRDSAVYFCASGLGRTVEETQYFGPGTRLLVL.

The rearrangement joins TRBV28 to TRBJ1-1; 9 nucleotides match TRBD1. Germline CDR1 reads MDHEN; CDR2 reads SYDVKM. The V segment lost 4 bases and the J segment 5 bases; nucleotides outside the gene matches: 8. CDR3 length: 15 amino acids. The DNA for the CDR3 is TGTGCCAGCAGTTCACCACAGGGGGCTTGGACTGAAGCTTTCTTT. Its protein is CASSSPQGAWTEAFF.

The genes are TRBV28 and TRBJ1-2; D might be TRBD1 (5 bases). This CDR3 is 14 amino acids long. V was cut by 8 bases and J by 4 bases, with 17 bases left in between. Per the germline V gene, CDR1 is MDHEN and CDR2 is SYDVKM. The CDR3 loop is CASLGGSVPYGYTF. The CDR3 nucleotides read TGTGCCAGCCTTGGGGGGAGTGTGCCCTATGGCTACACCTTC.

The chain is built from TRBV29-1 and TRBJ2-3, with TRBD2 identical over 12 bases. Trimming took 4 bases from V and 4 from J; bases not matched to a gene: 6. Germline CDR1 is SQVTM and CDR2 is ANQGSEA. CDR3 size: 15 residues. CDR3 sequence: CSVAPSGRAPDTQYF. The CDR3 DNA reads as TGCAGCGTTGCCCCTAGCGGGAGGGCACCAGATACGCAGTATTTT.

In this sample, this clone turned up once. The chain couples TRBV6-5 to TRBJ1-5; D might be TRBD1 (6 bases). Germline CDR1 MNHEY, CDR2 SVGAGI. The CDR3 is made up of 15 amino acids. V shed 0 bases and J shed 4 bases, with 10 bases lying between them. The CDR3 DNA sequence: TGTGCCAGCAGTTACTCGGGACATCAAAATCAGCCCCAGCATTTT. Its protein product is CASSYSGHQNQPQHF.

Note on this clone: At one end, the junction sequence differs from germline, possibly due to a read error. The chain employs TRBV6-2 or TRBV6-3 and TRBJ1-6, with TRBD1 as a possible D gene (6 bases). The CDR3 has 18 amino acids. Germline values: CDR1 MNHEY, CDR2 SVGEGT. CDR3 protein: CASSNSPRTAGYNSPLHF. DNA for the CDR3: TGTGCCAGCAGTAACTCCCCGAGGACAGCAGGATATAATTCACCCCTCCACTTT.

The chain links TRBV18 to TRBJ1-5; D is uncertain. The CDR3 spans 13 residues. Germline lookup yields CDR1 KGHSH and CDR2 LQKENI. V was clipped by 6 bases and J by 3 bases, with 9 bases between them. CDR3 nucleotides: TGTGCCAGCTCCCTTGGGCCCAATCAGCCCCAGCATTTT. Translated: CASSLGPNQPQHF.

The V gene is TRBV24-1, the J gene TRBJ2-3; 7 positions agree with TRBD1. Per germline, CDR1 KGHDR and CDR2 SFDVKD. After removal of 2 bases from V and 6 bases from J, the junction contained 7 bases not matched to a gene. This CDR3 comprises 15 residues. The CDR3, as DNA: TGTGCCACCAGTGATTCGACAGGGAGAGGGGATACGCAGTATTTT. Translated: CATSDSTGRGDTQYF.

The chain couples TRBV28 to TRBJ2-1; D is perhaps TRBD2 (6 bases). The V gene lost 6 bases and the J gene lost 1 base, with 16 bases spanning the gap. The CDR3 is 16 residues long. Germline CDR1 MDHEN, CDR2 SYDVKM. CDR3 DNA sequence: TGTGCCAGCAGGGGGCGGGATTCTTTTTCCTACAATGAGCAGTTCTTC. This codes for CASRGRDSFSYNEQFF.

This chain connects TRBV7-8 to TRBJ1-3; tentatively, D is TRBD1 (6 bases). Trimming removed 1 base from V and 2 bases from J, with 15 bases in between. This CDR3 contains 17 residues. Germline V CDR1 and CDR2: SGHVS, FQNEAQ. The DNA of the CDR3 is TGTGCCAGCAGCTTAGGCGCTTGGACAGAGACTGGAAACACCATATATTTT. Amino acid sequence: CASSLGAWTETGNTIYF.

The chain joins TRBV5-1 to TRBJ1-4; D not certain. CDR1 SGHRS and CDR2 YFSETQ come from the germline V gene. Between the trimmed V and J ends, which lost 2 bases and 7 bases, there was a span of 6 bases. This CDR3 is built from 12 residues. The CDR3 bases are TGCGCCAGCAGCTTCGACTTTGAAAAACTGTTTTTT. This translates into CASSFDFEKLFF.

The gene calls are TRBV4-1 and TRBJ2-7; 8 positions agree with TRBD1. After removal of 4 bases from V and 0 bases from J, the junction contained 17 bases not matched to a gene. The CDR3 is 19 amino acids. Germline CDR1 is MGHRA and CDR2 is YSYEKL. CDR3 sequence: CASSPRGWSGTGYSYEQYF. The CDR3 DNA reads as TGCGCCAGCAGCCCCAGGGGTTGGTCGGGGACAGGATACTCCTACGAGCAGTACTTC.

The chain employs TRBV7-9 and TRBJ2-7, with D maybe TRBD2 (5 bases). The length of the CDR3 is 14 residues. Germline V CDR1 and CDR2: SEHNR, FQNEAQ (reference sequence). Deletions cut 3 bases from V and 3 bases from J, with 12 bases between. DNA of the CDR3: TGTGCCAGCAGCTTGGCCGGGGTGATCTACGAGCAGTACTTC. The encoded protein is CASSLAGVIYEQYF.

The V and J genes are TRBV5-1 and TRBJ1-1; D is ambiguous. From germline, CDR1 is SGHRS and CDR2 YFSETQ. Trimming took off 3 bases at V and 0 bases at J, with 9 bases between the two ends. The CDR3 spans 14 residues. In nucleotides, the CDR3 is TGCGCCAGCAGCTCCTGGGGAGTGAACACTGAAGCTTTCTTT. Translation: CASSSWGVNTEAFF. Variable domain in full (rest from reference TRBV5-1 and TRBJ1-1): KAGVTQTPRYLIKTRGQQVTLSCSPISGHRSVSWYQQTPGQGLQFLFEYFSETQRNKGNFPGRFSGRQFSNSRSEMNVSTLELGDSALYLCASSSWGVNTEAFFGQGTRLTVV.

This clone has a handful of counts. The sample carries other DNA sequences with the same CDR3. The chain employs TRBV7-2 and TRBJ1-3; tentative D call: TRBD1 (6 bases). CDR1 and CDR2 from the germline V gene are SGHTA and FQGNSA. Between the trimmed V and J ends, which lost 5 bases and 2 bases, there was a span of 10 bases. The CDR3 contains 14 residues. CDR3 in DNA: TGTGCCAGCAGCCCGGACAGTCCTGGAAACACCATATATTTT. Its translation is CASSPDSPGNTIYF.

The CDR3 DNA follows: TGTGCCTGGAGCCCCGACAGTAATCAGCCCCAGCATTTT. Its translation is CAWSPDSNQPQHF. The chain has TRBV30 and TRBJ1-5; a possible D gene is TRBD1 (5 bases). The CDR3 length is 13 residues. Per the germline V gene, CDR1 is GTSNPN and CDR2 is SVGIG (reference sequence). V lost 3 bases, J lost 4 bases, and 10 bases lay in between. Combining the CDR3 with reference TRBV30 and TRBJ1-5 gives the whole variable domain SQTIHQWPATLVQPVGSPLSLECTVEGTSNPNLYWYRQAAGRGLQLLFYSVGIGQISSEVPQNLSASRPQDRQFILSSKKLLLSDSGFYLCAWSPDSNQPQHFGDGTRLSIL.